What follows are 31 T cell receptor beta chains derived from one specimen sequenced in a study of blood T cells in healthy people across ages. Next came a second PCR, run for about 7 to 12 cycles, which used a sample-barcoded 5' primer along with a J-beta primer mix. From the 5' RACE reads, TCRdb called clonotypes with MiXCR, one entry per CDR3 protein. The sample lists roughly 680,000 distinct CDR3 sequences, approximately 21% occurring once. The sequencing sample was made of blood. The receptors were sampled from a man aged 65 to 79 in good health.

There are a few counts of this clonotype. The chain joins TRBV7-2 to TRBJ2-5; D is possibly TRBD1 or TRBD2 (6 bases each). CDR1 is SGHTA, CDR2 FQGNSA, per germline. Trimming removed 6 bases from V and 5 bases from J, with 19 bases in between. This CDR3 is 15 amino acids long. The CDR3 loop is CASSSFSGGGETQYF. The CDR3 region has the DNA TGTGCCAGCAGTAGTTTTAGCGGAGGGGGGGAGACCCAGTACTTC.

Here the CDR3 reads CASIRKNTDTQYF. The CDR3 nucleotides are TGTGCCAGCATTAGAAAAAACACAGATACGCAGTATTTT. The J gene is TRBJ2-3, the V gene TRBV2; D unclear. CDR3 length equals 13 residues. From germline, CDR1 is SNHLY and CDR2 FYNNEI. Trimming stripped 7 bases from V and 2 bases from J, with 10 bases between.

This clonotype appeared a single time. The chain has TRBV25-1 and TRBJ2-1; D is perhaps TRBD2 (6 bases). CDR1 is MGHDK and CDR2 is SYGVNS in the germline V gene. The CDR3 totals 15 residues. V dropped 7 bases and J dropped 4 bases, with 17 bases sitting between them. This CDR3 is CASTRDSPGYNEQFF. Here the CDR3 DNA reads TGTGCCAGCACGCGGGACTCCCCGGGGTACAATGAGCAGTTCTTC.

This clonotype was seen a few times. The V gene is TRBV10-3, the J gene TRBJ2-2, with D possibly called TRBD1 or TRBD2 (5 bases each). Trimming left V 4 bases short and J 5 bases short, with 5 bases between. CDR1 ENHRY and CDR2 SYGVKD come from the germline V gene. The CDR3 is 12 residues long. CDR3 region: CAISGGTGELFF. Written as DNA, the CDR3 is TGTGCCATCAGTGGGGGGACCGGGGAGCTGTTTTTT.

The chain joins TRBV2 to TRBJ2-7; 7 positions agree with TRBD1. J gave up 0 bases and V 4 bases, and 3 bases lay outside the gene matches. This CDR3 has 14 residues. Per the germline V gene, CDR1 is SNHLY and CDR2 is FYNNEI. The chain's CDR3 is CASSGDSASYEQYF. CDR3 DNA sequence: TGTGCCAGCAGTGGGGACAGTGCCTCCTACGAGCAGTACTTC.

In its sample, this clonotype was seen a few times. This rearrangement joins TRBV27 to TRBJ2-2; D perhaps matches TRBD1 (5 bases). The V gene's germline CDR1 is MNHEY and CDR2 SMNVEV (reference sequence). The CDR3 consists of 15 residues. V lost 0 bases and J lost 7, with 12 bases in between. CDR3 amino acids: CASSLSTARGGELFF. DNA for the CDR3: TGTGCCAGCAGTTTATCGACAGCTAGGGGCGGGGAGCTGTTTTTT.

This clonotype has more than one count but fewer than ten. The CDR3 sequence is CASSLAPTQETQYF. CDR3 coding DNA: TGTGCCAGCAGCTTAGCGCCAACACAAGAGACCCAGTACTTC. This rearrangement joins TRBV11-2 to TRBJ2-5; no clear D gene. The CDR3 has 14 amino acids. Germline V gene sequence: CDR1 SGHAT, CDR2 FQNNGV. Trimming shortened V by 1 base and J by 2 bases, and 8 bases separated the two germline ends.

This clonotype was seen only a few times. V usage is TRBV24-1 and J usage is TRBJ2-5, with D maybe TRBD2 (7 bases). The DNA end is more similar to TRBJ2-1, so the J call may be wrong. The CDR3 is made up of 15 amino acids. Germline-derived CDR1 and CDR2 are KGHDR and SFDVKD. DNA of the CDR3: TGTGCCACCAGTGAAGGGGGGGACCCGGACGGGGAGCAGTTCTTC. Translated, it gives CATSEGGDPDGEQFF.

The genes are TRBV10-3 and TRBJ2-5; D is unresolved. The DNA end lines up better with TRBJ2-7; the J call may be wrong. Germline V gene data show CDR1 as ENHRY and CDR2 as SYGVKD. The CDR3 spans 13 residues. CDR3 DNA sequence: TGTGCCATCAGTGGTGGGTCTAAAGGCGAGCAGTACTTC. It codes for CAISGGSKGEQYF.

This clonotype was counted a few times. V and J are TRBV7-8 and TRBJ2-7; 9 bases match TRBD2. The CDR3 is 16 amino acids. The V gene's germline CDR1 is SGHVS and CDR2 FQNEAQ. V was clipped by 4 bases and J by 3 bases; unmatched bases: 10. In DNA form, the CDR3 reads TGTGCCAGCAGCTATTTGAGCGGGAGGAGTGTCTACGAGCAGTACTTC. Translated, it gives CASSYLSGRSVYEQYF. The full variable domain, in which reference TRBV7-8 and TRBJ2-7 provide the parts outside the CDR3, is GAGVSQSPRYKVAKRGQDVALRCDPISGHVSLFWYQQALGQGPEFLTYFQNEAQLDKSGLPSDRFFAERPEGSVSTLKIQRTQQEDSAVYLCASSYLSGRSVYEQYFGPGTRLTVT.

This clonotype has only a few counts. The chain has TRBV20-1 and TRBJ1-1; no reliable D call. This CDR3 has 13 amino acids. Trimming took 3 bases from V and 6 from J, leaving 14 bases between them. Germline V gene data show CDR1 as DFQATT and CDR2 as SNEGSKA (reference sequence). The CDR3 DNA sequence: TGCAGTGCTAGGGCCGGCTCACCGTCTGAAGCTTTCTTT. Translating gives CSARAGSPSEAFF.

The rearrangement links TRBV10-3 to TRBJ2-5; D perhaps matches TRBD2 (7 bases). CDR3 length: 14 residues. V gave up 7 bases and J gave up 1 base, with 13 bases separating them. CDR1 and CDR2 from the germline V gene are ENHRY and SYGVKD. Here the CDR3 DNA reads TGTGCCATCAACAGGGAGGGGGTCCAAGAGACCCAGTACTTC. Its translation is CAINREGVQETQYF.

V and J are TRBV7-2 and TRBJ1-5; TRBD1 matches at 7 bases. The CDR3 is 16 amino acids. The germline CDR1 and CDR2 sequences are SGHTA and FQGNSA. Unmatched junction bases numbered 5, after V lost 0 bases and J lost 3 bases. Here the CDR3 DNA reads TGTGCCAGCAGCTTAGCCGGGACAGCCGTCAATCAGCCCCAGCATTTT. Translating gives CASSLAGTAVNQPQHF.

This clonotype was seen at least ten times. The chain combines TRBV6-2 or TRBV6-3 with TRBJ1-1; TRBD1 aligns across 10 bases. Germline CDR1 is MNHEY and CDR2 is SVGEGT. V was clipped by 7 bases and J by 3 bases; unmatched bases: 8. The CDR3 runs 15 residues. DNA for the CDR3: TGTGCCAGCACCAGTTCCGGGACAGGGGACACTGAAGCTTTCTTT. Translation gives CASTSSGTGDTEAFF.

A few counts support this clonotype. J is TRBJ1-6 and V is TRBV12-3 or TRBV12-4, with D unclear. CDR3 length: 14 residues. Trimming took 2 bases from V and 10 from J, leaving 12 bases between them. This chain's CDR3 is CASSLTNLGSPLHF. As DNA, the CDR3 is TGTGCCAGCAGTTTAACAAATCTCGGGTCACCCCTCCACTTT.

V usage is TRBV12-3 or TRBV12-4 and J usage is TRBJ2-6, with a weak D call TRBD2 (6 bases). The ends were cut back, 5 bases at V and 1 base at J, with 9 bases in the middle. This CDR3 is built from 15 residues. In DNA, the CDR3 is TGTGCCAGCAGTGCGGGACGGTCTGGGGCCAACGTCCTGACTTTC. As protein: CASSAGRSGANVLTF.

This chain uses TRBV29-1 with TRBJ2-7, with 11 bases that match TRBD1. Germline V CDR1 and CDR2: SQVTM, ANQGSEA. Germline trimming cut 4 bases from V and 6 bases from J; bases unmatched to any gene: 8. The CDR3 contains 14 residues. This CDR3 is CSVVGTGGKAEQYF. The DNA of the CDR3 is TGCAGCGTTGTCGGGACAGGGGGAAAAGCCGAGCAGTACTTC.

The chain has TRBV7-2 and TRBJ2-7; 8 bases agree with TRBD2. Germline CDR1 and CDR2: SGHTA and FQGNSA. V dropped 1 base and J dropped 4; count of bases not matched to a gene: 3. The CDR3 is made up of 14 amino acids. The chain's CDR3 is CASSLGTSWYEQYF. The CDR3 DNA reads TGTGCCAGCAGCTTAGGGACTAGCTGGTACGAGCAGTACTTC.

This clonotype was recorded at least ten times. The V and J genes are TRBV5-1 and TRBJ2-5; D not resolved. The CDR3 loop spans 13 amino acids. Trimming took off 0 bases at V and 2 bases at J, with 5 bases between the two ends. CDR1 is SGHRS and CDR2 is YFSETQ in the germline V gene. The DNA of the CDR3 is TGCGCCAGCAGCTTGGCCTTACAAGAGACCCAGTACTTC. Protein: CASSLALQETQYF.

Comment on this clonotype: A much larger clone is a single base away; this may be a read error. The chain carries TRBV4-1 and TRBJ1-4; 8 nucleotides align to TRBD1. The V gene's germline CDR1 is MGHRA and CDR2 YSYEKL. V was clipped by 8 bases and J by 3 bases; unmatched bases: 14. This CDR3 region has 17 residues. The CDR3 bases are TGCGCCAGCGGCCGGGTACAGGGGGGATGGTCTAATGAAAAACTGTTTTTT. Its translation: CASGRVQGGWSNEKLFF.

This clonotype was picked up a small number of times. The rearrangement joins TRBV7-2 to TRBJ2-5, with 13 bases lining up with TRBD2. The CDR3 is made up of 15 amino acids. The V and J ends lost 3 bases and 9 bases, in that order; junction bases with no gene match: 7. Germline CDR1 and CDR2: SGHTA and FQGNSA. The CDR3 region is CASSFGLAGAGAQYF. As DNA, the CDR3 is TGTGCCAGCAGCTTTGGACTAGCGGGGGCCGGGGCCCAGTACTTC.

Notes on this clonotype: Possible read error: a much larger clone is one base away. This chain connects TRBV12-3 or TRBV12-4 to TRBJ2-1; possible D gene TRBD2, 5 bases. CDR3 length equals 12 residues. CDR3 amino acids: CASSLGGETQHF. The CDR3 DNA reads TGTGCCAGCAGTTTAGGGGGAGAGACCCAGCACTTC.

The chain couples TRBV30 to TRBJ1-2; D unresolved. V was clipped by 3 bases and J by 6 bases, with 11 bases between them. This CDR3 contains 12 residues. Germline loops: CDR1 GTSNPN, CDR2 SVGIG (reference sequence). The CDR3 protein is CAWSGKTDGYTF. As DNA, the CDR3 is TGTGCCTGGAGCGGTAAGACGGATGGCTACACCTTC.

This clonotype was recorded a few times. V is TRBV20-1 and J is TRBJ1-2, with TRBD1 as a possible D gene (6 bases). CDR1 and CDR2 from the germline V gene are DFQATT and SNEGSKA (reference sequence). V shed 6 bases and J shed 5 bases, with 19 bases lying between them. The CDR3 totals 14 residues. The CDR3 region is CSAGWTVGDYGYTF. Written as DNA, the CDR3 is TGCAGTGCGGGATGGACAGTTGGAGATTATGGCTACACCTTC.

The sample holds a few counts of this clonotype. This chain uses TRBV6-2 or TRBV6-3 with TRBJ1-2; D is undetermined. Germline values: CDR1 MNHEY, CDR2 SVGEGT. This CDR3 contains 16 residues. Trimming took 8 bases from V and 4 from J, leaving 23 bases between them. The CDR3 region has the DNA TGTGCCAGCCGGAGCTTACAAATTAAAGATCCCTATGGCTACACCTTC. This encodes CASRSLQIKDPYGYTF.

The V call is TRBV7-2, the J call TRBJ2-7; D unclear. The J call may be in error: the DNA end matches TRBJ2-1 better. Germline V lookup: CDR1 SGHTA, CDR2 FQGNSA. The CDR3 is 14 amino acids. The CDR3 loop is CASSLGLINNEQFF. CDR3 DNA sequence: TGTGCCAGCAGCTTAGGCCTTATCAACAATGAGCAGTTCTTC.

To note about this clonotype: One end of the junction varies from germline; a read error may be responsible. The chain recombines TRBV14 with TRBJ2-7; D may be TRBD1 (5 bases). Germline V lookup: CDR1 SGHDN, CDR2 FVKESK. The CDR3 contains 12 residues. DNA of the CDR3: TGTGTCAGCAGCCAAGCAGGGTTTGAGCAGTACTTC. This gives the protein CVSSQAGFEQYF.

This clonotype was counted only a few times. V and J are TRBV5-1 and TRBJ2-5; no clear D gene. The germline gives CDR1 SGHRS, CDR2 YFSETQ. Between the trimmed V and J ends, which lost 1 base and 4 bases, there was a span of 8 bases. This CDR3 is 13 amino acids long. The CDR3 here is CASSLWVGETQYF. The CDR3 coding sequence is TGCGCCAGCAGCTTGTGGGTGGGAGAGACCCAGTACTTC.

This clonotype appeared a few times. The genes are TRBV4-3 and TRBJ2-1, with D perhaps TRBD2 (6 bases). Germline values: CDR1 LGHNA, CDR2 YSLEER. The CDR3 is made up of 16 amino acids. V gave up 4 bases and J gave up 4 bases, with 17 bases separating them. CDR3 bases: TGCGCCAGCAGCCTTAGAGGGCTTGGGGGGTACAATGAGCAGTTCTTC. Translation gives CASSLRGLGGYNEQFF.

The chain employs TRBV6-1 and TRBJ1-5; no clear D. V dropped 7 bases and J dropped 0 bases, with 13 bases sitting between them. This CDR3 has 15 residues. Germline loops: CDR1 MNHNS, CDR2 SASEGT. In DNA, the CDR3 is TGTGCCAGCACCCCGACGGCGGATAGCAATCAGCCCCAGCATTTT. Amino acids: CASTPTADSNQPQHF.

This clonotype was seen a handful of times. The chain has TRBV6-1 and TRBJ2-5; D not resolved. The CDR3 length is 13 residues. Trimming left V 2 bases short and J 3 bases short, with 7 bases between. Germline V gene data show CDR1 as MNHNS and CDR2 as SASEGT. CDR3 sequence reads: CASSESWEETQYF. CDR3 DNA: TGTGCCAGCAGTGAAAGTTGGGAAGAGACCCAGTACTTC.